This T cell receptor beta chain is drawn from a study of persistence of HIV-infected CD4 T cells. Across the study: CD4+ T cells responding to CMV or HIV-1 Gag were isolated. A couple of participants gave one leukapheresis sample; others gave up to about 180 mL blood repeatedly. Findings and caveats of the study: The rare CMV-responding cells with HIV-1 proviruses were not separately TCR-sequenced.

As for this clone: Its antigen is undetermined.

This was the immunoSEQ version 4 assay in survey mode. The repertoire was sequenced with immunoSEQ multiplex PCR; TCRdb's copy has only in-frame clones and lacks some. This sample has 36,000 or so clones; approximately 78% occur once, and the top ten carry roughly 1%. An overlapping HIV-1 Gag peptide pool stimulated these cells at about 0.9 ug/peptide/mL. Memory cells lacking CD40L and CD69 with high CD45RO were sorted. The specimen comprised cultured CD4+ T cells from PBMCs, sampled from a patient who received antiretroviral therapy. The sequence came from an adult with HIV. The donor label of this sample is uncertain.

The CDR3 sequence: CASSRYNSGANVLTF. In nucleotides, the CDR3 is TGTGCCAGCAGCCGATACAACTCTGGGGCCAACGTCCTGACTTTC. The rearrangement joins TRBV5-4 to TRBJ2-6; D is uncertain. CDR1 is SGHNT, CDR2 YYREEE, per germline (reference sequence). The ends were cut back, 4 bases at V and 0 bases at J, with 8 bases in the middle. This CDR3 spans 15 amino acids.